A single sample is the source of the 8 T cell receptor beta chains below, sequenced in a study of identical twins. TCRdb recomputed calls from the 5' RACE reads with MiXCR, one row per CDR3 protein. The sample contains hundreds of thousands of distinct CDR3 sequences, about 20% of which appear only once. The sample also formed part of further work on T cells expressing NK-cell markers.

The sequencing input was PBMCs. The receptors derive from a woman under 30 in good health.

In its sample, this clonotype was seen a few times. CDR3 residues: CAITADNEQFF. The CDR3 DNA reads TGTGCCATCACGGCGGACAATGAGCAGTTCTTC. This chain joins TRBV10-3 and TRBJ2-1, with unresolved D. The CDR3 has 11 residues. Trimming cost V 7 bases and J 5 bases, with 6 bases left between them. CDR1 and CDR2 from the germline V gene are ENHRY and SYGVKD.

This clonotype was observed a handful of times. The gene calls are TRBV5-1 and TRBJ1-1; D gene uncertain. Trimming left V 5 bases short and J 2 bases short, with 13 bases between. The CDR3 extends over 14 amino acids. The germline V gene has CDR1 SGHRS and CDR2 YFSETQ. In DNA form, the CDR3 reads TGCGCCAGCAGTGACGGCAGAACCAACACTGAAGCTTTCTTT. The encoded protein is CASSDGRTNTEAFF.

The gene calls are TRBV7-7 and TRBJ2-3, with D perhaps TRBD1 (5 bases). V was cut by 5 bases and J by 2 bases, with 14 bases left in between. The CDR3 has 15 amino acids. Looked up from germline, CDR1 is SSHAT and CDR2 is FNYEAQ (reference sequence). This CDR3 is CASSRTPTPTDTQYF. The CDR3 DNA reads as TGTGCCAGCAGCCGGACACCGACACCCACAGATACGCAGTATTTT.

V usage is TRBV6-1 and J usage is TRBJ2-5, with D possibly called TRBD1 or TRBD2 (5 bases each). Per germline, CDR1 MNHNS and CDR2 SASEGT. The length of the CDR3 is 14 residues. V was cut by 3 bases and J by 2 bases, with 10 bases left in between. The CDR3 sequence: CASSDPGHQETQYF. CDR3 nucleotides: TGTGCCAGCAGTGATCCGGGGCATCAAGAGACCCAGTACTTC.

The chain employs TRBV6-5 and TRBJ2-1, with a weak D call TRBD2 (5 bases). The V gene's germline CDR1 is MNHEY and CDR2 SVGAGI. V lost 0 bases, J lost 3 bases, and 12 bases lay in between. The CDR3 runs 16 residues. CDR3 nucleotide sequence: TGTGCCAGCAGTTACTCCACGGAGCGGTACTACAATGAGCAGTTCTTC. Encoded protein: CASSYSTERYYNEQFF.

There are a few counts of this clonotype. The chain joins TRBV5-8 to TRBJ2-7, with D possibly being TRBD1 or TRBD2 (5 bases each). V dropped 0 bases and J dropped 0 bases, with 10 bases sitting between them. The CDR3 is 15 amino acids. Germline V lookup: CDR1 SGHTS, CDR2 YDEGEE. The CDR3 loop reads CASSLAGAASYEQYF. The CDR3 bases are TGTGCCAGCAGCTTGGCCGGGGCTGCCTCCTACGAGCAGTACTTC.

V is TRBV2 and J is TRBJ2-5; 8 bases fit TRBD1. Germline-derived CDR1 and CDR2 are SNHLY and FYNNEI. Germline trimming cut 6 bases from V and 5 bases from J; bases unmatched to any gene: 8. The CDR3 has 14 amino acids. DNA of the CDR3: TGTGCCAGCAGCGATGGACAGGGCGGGGAGACCCAGTACTTC. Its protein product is CASSDGQGGETQYF.

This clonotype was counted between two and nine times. The DNA for the CDR3 is TGTGCCAGCAGGCCAGACTCTGGGGCCAACGTCCTGACTTTC. Translation: CASRPDSGANVLTF. The chain combines TRBV6-2 or TRBV6-3 with TRBJ2-6; unclear D gene. Germline CDR1 and CDR2: MNHEY and SVGEGT. Trimming left V 6 bases short and J 0 bases short, with 6 bases between. CDR3 length equals 14 residues.